This T cell receptor (beta chain) appears in the sequencing data of a study of blood T cells in healthy people across ages. This clonotype occurred many times. The target antigen is unknown. The second PCR ran roughly 6 to 11 cycles with a sample-barcoded 5' primer and J-beta primers. Each of the cDNA molecules was tagged by a template-switch adaptor with 12 random nucleotides. Each CDR3 protein gets one entry after TCRdb re-called the 5' RACE reads with MiXCR. The sample records some 1.7 million distinct CDR3 sequences, about 28% being singletons. Findings and limits, study-wide: In long-lived donors, naive CD4+ cell counts and diversity exceeded those of aged donors. Getting older went along with TCR beta diversity per million T cells dropping roughly linearly. Researchers report that TCR beta diversity correlated strongly with naive T cell percentage.

Sequenced sample: blood. This receptor was taken from a woman aged 25 to 39 in good health.

The CDR3 region has the DNA TGCGCCAGCAGCCAAGTGTCCGGGTCCTCCTACAATGAGCAGTTCTTC. The encoded protein is CASSQVSGSSYNEQFF. The chain is built from TRBV4-3 and TRBJ2-1; D not resolved. CDR3 length equals 16 residues. CDR1 LGHNA and CDR2 YSLEER come from the germline V gene. V was pared by 1 base and J by 0 bases, with 10 bases between.